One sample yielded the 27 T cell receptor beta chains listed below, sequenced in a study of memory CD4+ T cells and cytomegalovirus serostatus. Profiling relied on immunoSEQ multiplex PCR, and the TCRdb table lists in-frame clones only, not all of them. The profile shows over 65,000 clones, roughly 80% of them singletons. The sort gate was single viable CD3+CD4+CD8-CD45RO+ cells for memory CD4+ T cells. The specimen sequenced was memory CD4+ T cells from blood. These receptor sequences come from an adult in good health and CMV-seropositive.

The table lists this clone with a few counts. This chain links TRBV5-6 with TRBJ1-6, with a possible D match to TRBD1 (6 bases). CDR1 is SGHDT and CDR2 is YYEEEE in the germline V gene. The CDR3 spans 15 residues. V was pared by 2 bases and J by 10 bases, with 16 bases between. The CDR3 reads CASSFFGRGRSPLHF. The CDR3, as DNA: TGTGCCAGCAGCTTTTTCGGCAGGGGACGCTCACCCCTCCACTTT.

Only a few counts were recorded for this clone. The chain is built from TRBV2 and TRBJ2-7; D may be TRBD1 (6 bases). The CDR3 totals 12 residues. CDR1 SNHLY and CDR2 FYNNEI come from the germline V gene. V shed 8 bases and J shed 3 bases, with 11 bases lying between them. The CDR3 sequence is CASGRTDYEQYV. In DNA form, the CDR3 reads TGTGCCAGCGGAAGGACAGACTACGAGCAGTACGTC.

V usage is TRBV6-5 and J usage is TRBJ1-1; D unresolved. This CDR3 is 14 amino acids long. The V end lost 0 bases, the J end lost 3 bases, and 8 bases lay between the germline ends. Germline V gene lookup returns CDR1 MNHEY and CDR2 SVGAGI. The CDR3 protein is CASSYSEGYTEAFF. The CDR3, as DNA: TGTGCCAGCAGTTACTCTGAGGGATACACTGAAGCTTTCTTT.

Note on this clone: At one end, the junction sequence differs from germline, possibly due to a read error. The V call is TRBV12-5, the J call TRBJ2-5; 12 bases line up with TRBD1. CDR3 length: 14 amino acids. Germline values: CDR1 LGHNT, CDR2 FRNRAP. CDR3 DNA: TGTGCTAGTGGTTTGCGGGTAGGGACAGGGGGCCCTGACTTC. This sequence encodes CASGLRVGTGGPDF.

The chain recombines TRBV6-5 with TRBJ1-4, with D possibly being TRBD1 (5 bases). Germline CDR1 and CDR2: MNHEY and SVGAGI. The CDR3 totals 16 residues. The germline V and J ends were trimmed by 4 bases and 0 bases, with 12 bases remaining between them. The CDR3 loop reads CASSLMGGSTNEKLFF. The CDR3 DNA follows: TGTGCCAGCAGTTTGATGGGGGGGTCAACTAATGAAAAACTGTTTTTT.

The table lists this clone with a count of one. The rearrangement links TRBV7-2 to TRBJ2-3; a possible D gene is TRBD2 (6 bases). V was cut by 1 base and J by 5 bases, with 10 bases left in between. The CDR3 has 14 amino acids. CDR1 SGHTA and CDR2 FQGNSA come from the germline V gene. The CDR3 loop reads CASSLGGVGDTQYF. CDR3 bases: TGTGCCAGCAGCTTAGGGGGGGTGGGAGATACGCAGTATTTT.

DNA of the CDR3: TGTGCCAGCAGCCTGCGGACAGGGGGCTTAGGTGACGGGGAGCTGTTTTTT. Translation gives CASSLRTGGLGDGELFF. The rearrangement joins TRBV11-2 to TRBJ2-2; 11 nucleotides agree with TRBD1. V was clipped by 5 bases and J by 7 bases; unmatched bases: 12. The CDR3 is made up of 17 amino acids. CDR1 and CDR2 (germline): SGHAT, FQNNGV. Full variable domain (outside the CDR3, taken from reference TRBV11-2 and TRBJ2-2): EAGVAQSPRYKIIEKRQSVAFWCNPISGHATLYWYQQILGQGPKLLIQFQNNGVVDDSQLPKDRFSAERLKGVDSTLKIQPAKLEDSAVYLCASSLRTGGLGDGELFFGEGSRLTVL.

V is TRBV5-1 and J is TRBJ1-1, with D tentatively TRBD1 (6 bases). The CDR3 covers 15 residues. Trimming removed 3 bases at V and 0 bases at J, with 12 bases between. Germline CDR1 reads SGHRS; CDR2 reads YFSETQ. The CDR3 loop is CASSSTGAMNTEAFF. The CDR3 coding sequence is TGCGCCAGCAGCTCCACGGGGGCCATGAACACTGAAGCTTTCTTT. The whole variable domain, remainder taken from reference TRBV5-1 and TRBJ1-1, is KAGVTQTPRYLIKTRGQQVTLSCSPISGHRSVSWYQQTPGQGLQFLFEYFSETQRNKGNFPGRFSGRQFSNSRSEMNVSTLELGDSALYLCASSSTGAMNTEAFFGQGTRLTVV.

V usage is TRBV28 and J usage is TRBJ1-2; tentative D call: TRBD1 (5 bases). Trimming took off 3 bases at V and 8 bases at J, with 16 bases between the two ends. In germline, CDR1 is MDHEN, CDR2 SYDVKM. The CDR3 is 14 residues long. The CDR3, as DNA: TGTGCCAGCAGTTTCCTGGGGGTAATCGAGGGCTACACCTTC. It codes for CASSFLGVIEGYTF.

The CDR3 sequence: CASSRDSFDPMNTEAFF. In nucleotides, the CDR3 is TGTGCCAGCTCCCGGGACAGCTTCGACCCAATGAACACTGAAGCTTTCTTT. The chain combines TRBV27 with TRBJ1-1; 7 bases align to TRBD1. CDR1 and CDR2 from the germline V gene are MNHEY and SMNVEV (reference sequence). This CDR3 is built from 17 residues. After removal of 8 bases from V and 0 bases from J, the junction contained 15 bases not matched to a gene.

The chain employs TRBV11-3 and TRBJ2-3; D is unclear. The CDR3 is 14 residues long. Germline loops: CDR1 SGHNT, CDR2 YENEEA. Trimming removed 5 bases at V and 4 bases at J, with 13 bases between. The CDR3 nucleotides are TGTGCCAGCAGCCCCCCCGGTTTGGCAGATACGCAGTATTTT. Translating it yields CASSPPGLADTQYF.

CDR3 region: CASRGVGTRGYTF. CDR3 sequence (DNA): TGTGCCAGCAGGGGGGTGGGAACGAGGGGCTACACCTTC. The genes are TRBV27 and TRBJ1-2; possible D gene TRBD1, 5 bases. Germline V CDR1 and CDR2: MNHEY, SMNVEV (reference sequence). CDR3 size: 13 residues. V lost 6 bases to trimming and J lost 8 bases, with 16 bases between them.

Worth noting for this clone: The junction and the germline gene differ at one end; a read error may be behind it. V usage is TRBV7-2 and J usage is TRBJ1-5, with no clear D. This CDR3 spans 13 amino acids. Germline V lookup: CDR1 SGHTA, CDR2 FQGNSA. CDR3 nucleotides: TGTCCCAGCAGCTTCAATAGCAATCAGTCCCAGCATTTT. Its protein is CPSSFNSNQSQHF.

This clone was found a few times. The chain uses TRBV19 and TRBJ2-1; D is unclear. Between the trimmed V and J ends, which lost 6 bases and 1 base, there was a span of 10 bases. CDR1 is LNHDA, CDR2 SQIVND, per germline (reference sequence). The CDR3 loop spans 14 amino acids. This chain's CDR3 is CASRSYGSYNEQFF. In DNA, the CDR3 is TGTGCCAGTAGAAGTTATGGTTCCTACAATGAGCAGTTCTTC.

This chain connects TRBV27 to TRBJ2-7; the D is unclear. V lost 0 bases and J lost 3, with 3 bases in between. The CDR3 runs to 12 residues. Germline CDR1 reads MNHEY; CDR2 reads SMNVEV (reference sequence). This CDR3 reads CASSLSSYEQYV. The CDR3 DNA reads TGTGCCAGCAGTTTATCCAGCTACGAGCAGTACGTC.

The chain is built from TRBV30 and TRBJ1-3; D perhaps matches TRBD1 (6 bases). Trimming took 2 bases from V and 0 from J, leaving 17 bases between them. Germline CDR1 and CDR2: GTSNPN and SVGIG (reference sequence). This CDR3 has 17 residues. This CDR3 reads CAWSPLTGPSSGNTIYF. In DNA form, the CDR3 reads TGTGCCTGGAGTCCCCTGACAGGCCCAAGCTCTGGAAACACCATATATTTT.

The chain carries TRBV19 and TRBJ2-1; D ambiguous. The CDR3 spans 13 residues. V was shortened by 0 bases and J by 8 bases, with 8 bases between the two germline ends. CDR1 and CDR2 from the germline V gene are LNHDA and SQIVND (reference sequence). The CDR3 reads CASSIDPGDEQFF. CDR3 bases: TGTGCCAGTAGTATAGACCCGGGCGATGAGCAGTTCTTC.

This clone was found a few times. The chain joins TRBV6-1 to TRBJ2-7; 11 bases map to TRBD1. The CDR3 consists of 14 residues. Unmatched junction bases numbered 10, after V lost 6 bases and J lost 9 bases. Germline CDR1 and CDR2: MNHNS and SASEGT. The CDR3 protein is CASSTGTGGIVQYF. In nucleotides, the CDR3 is TGTGCCAGCAGCACCGGGACAGGGGGAATCGTGCAGTACTTC.

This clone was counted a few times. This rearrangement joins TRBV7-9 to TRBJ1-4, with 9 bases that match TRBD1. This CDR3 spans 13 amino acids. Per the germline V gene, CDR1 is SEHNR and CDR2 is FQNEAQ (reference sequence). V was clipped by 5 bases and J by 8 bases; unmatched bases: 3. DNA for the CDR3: TGTGCCAGCAGCCTACAGGGGGCGGAAAAACTGTTTTTT. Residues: CASSLQGAEKLFF.

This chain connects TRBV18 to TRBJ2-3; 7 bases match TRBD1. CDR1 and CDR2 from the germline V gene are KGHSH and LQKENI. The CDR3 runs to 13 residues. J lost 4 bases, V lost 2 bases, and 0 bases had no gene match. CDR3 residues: CASSPDRADTQYF. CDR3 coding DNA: TGTGCCAGCTCACCAGACAGGGCAGATACGCAGTATTTT.

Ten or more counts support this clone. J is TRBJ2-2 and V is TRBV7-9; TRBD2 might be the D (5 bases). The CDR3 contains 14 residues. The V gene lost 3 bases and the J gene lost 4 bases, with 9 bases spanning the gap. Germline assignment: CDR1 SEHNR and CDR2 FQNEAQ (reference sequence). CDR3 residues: CASSLRAGTGELFF. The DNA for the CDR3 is TGTGCCAGCAGCTTGCGGGCAGGCACCGGGGAGCTGTTTTTT.

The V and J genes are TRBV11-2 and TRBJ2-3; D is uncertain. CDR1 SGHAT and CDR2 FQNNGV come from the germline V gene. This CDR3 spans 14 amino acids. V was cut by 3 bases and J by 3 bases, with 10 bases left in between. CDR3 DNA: TGTGCCAGCAGCTTGTGGGCGGATACAGATACGCAGTATTTT. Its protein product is CASSLWADTDTQYF.

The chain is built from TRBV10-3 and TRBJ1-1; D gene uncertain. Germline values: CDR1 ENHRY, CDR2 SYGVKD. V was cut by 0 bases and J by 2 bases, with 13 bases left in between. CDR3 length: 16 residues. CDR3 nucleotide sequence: TGTGCCATCAGTGAGTCGATTGGAGGGTCCAACACTGAAGCTTTCTTT. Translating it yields CAISESIGGSNTEAFF.

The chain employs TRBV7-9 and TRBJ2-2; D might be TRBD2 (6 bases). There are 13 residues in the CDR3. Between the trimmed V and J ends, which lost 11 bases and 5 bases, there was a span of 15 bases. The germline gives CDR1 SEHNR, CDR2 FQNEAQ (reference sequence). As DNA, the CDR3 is TGTGCCGGCCGGGACTGGAAGACCGGGGAGCTGTTTTTT. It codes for CAGRDWKTGELFF.

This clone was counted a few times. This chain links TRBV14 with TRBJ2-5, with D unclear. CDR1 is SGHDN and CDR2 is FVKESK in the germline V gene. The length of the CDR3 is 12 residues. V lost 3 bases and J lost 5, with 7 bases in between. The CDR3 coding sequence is TGTGCCAGCAGCCATATCCCGGAGACCCAGTACTTC. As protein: CASSHIPETQYF. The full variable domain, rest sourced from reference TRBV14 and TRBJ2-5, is EAGVTQFPSHSVIEKGQTVTLRCDPISGHDNLYWYRRVMGKEIKFLLHFVKESKQDESGMPNNRFLAERTGGTYSTLKVQPAELEDSGVYFCASSHIPETQYFGPGTRLLVL.

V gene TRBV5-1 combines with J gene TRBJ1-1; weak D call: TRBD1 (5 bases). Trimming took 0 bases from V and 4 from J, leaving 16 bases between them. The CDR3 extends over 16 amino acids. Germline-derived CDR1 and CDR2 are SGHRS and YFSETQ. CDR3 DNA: TGCGCCAGCAGCTTGGAACTCACAGGTGTCGGCACTGAAGCTTTCTTT. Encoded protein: CASSLELTGVGTEAFF.

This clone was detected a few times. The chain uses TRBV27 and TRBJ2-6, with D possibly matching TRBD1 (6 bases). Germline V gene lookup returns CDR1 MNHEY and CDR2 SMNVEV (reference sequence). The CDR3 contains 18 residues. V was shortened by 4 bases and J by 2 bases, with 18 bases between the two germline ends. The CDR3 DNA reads TGTGCCAGCAGTTCCTACAGGGAAGGAGTGACTGGGGCCAACGTCCTGACTTTC. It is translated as CASSSYREGVTGANVLTF.